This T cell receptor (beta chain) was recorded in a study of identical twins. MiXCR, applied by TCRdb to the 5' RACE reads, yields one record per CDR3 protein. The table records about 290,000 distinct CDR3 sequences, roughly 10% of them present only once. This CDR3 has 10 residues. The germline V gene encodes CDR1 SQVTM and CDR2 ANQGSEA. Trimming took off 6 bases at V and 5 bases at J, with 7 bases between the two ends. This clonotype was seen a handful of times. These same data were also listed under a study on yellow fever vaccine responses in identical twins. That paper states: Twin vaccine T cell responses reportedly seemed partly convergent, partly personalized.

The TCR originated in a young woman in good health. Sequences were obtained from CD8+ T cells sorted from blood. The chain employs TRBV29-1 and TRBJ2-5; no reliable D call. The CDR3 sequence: CSVIRETQYF. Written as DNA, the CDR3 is TGCAGCGTGATACGGGAGACCCAGTACTTC.